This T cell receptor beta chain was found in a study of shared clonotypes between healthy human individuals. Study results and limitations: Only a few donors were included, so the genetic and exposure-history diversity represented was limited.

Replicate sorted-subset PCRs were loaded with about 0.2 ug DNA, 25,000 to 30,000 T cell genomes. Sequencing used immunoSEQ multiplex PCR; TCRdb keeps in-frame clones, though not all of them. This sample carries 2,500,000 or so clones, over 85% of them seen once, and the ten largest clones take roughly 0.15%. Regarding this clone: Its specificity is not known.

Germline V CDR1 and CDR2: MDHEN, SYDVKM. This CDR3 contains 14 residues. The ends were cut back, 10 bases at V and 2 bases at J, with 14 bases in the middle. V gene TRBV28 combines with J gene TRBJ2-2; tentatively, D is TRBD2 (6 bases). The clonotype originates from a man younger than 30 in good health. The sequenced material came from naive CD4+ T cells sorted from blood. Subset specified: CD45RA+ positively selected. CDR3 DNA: TGTGCCATCGCCGGGACTCTAAACACCGGGGAGCTGTTTTTT. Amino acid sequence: CAIAGTLNTGELFF.